The 10 T cell receptor beta chains reported below all come from one sample, sequenced in a study of cytomegalovirus exposure and HLA in healthy donors. PCR employed 60 Vbeta and 13 Jbeta primers. TCRdb's table, derived via immunoSEQ multiplex PCR, lists solely in-frame clones and lacks some. The repertoire holds around 220,000 clones, with roughly 80% as singletons. Sequenced material: PBMCs. The source is a girl aged 5-17 years in good health and CMV-seronegative.

V and J are TRBV9 and TRBJ1-4; D possibly corresponds to TRBD1 (5 bases). The ends were cut back, 2 bases at V and 0 bases at J, with 8 bases in the middle. This CDR3 has 15 residues. Germline-derived CDR1 and CDR2 are SGDLS and YYNGEE. CDR3 in amino acids: CASSVGAATNEKLFF. The CDR3 DNA is TGTGCCAGCAGCGTTGGGGCTGCAACTAATGAAAAACTGTTTTTT.

The V call is TRBV7-8, the J call TRBJ1-1; 8 bases fit TRBD1. Losses at the gene ends were 4 bases for V and 0 bases for J; bases not matched to a gene: 13. The CDR3 is 18 amino acids. Germline CDR1 and CDR2: SGHVS and FQNEAQ. In nucleotides, the CDR3 is TGTGCCAGCAGCTCTGGACAGGGCGGGATACTATTGAACACTGAAGCTTTCTTT. This sequence encodes CASSSGQGGILLNTEAFF.

The chain is built from TRBV11-2 and TRBJ1-6, with a tentative D call TRBD1 (6 bases). V shed 6 bases and J shed 4 bases, with 13 bases lying between them. From germline, CDR1 is SGHAT and CDR2 FQNNGV. The CDR3 is 15 residues long. For the CDR3, the DNA is TGTGCCAGCAGAGGGGGGGGCTATTATAATTCACCCCTCCACTTT. Protein product: CASRGGGYYNSPLHF.

V and J are TRBV30 and TRBJ2-1; 9 bases are a match to TRBD2. Germline V lookup: CDR1 GTSNPN, CDR2 SVGIG (reference sequence). This CDR3 contains 16 residues. The junction had 12 bases not matched to a gene; V was cut back by 1 base and J by 8 bases. DNA of the CDR3: TGTGCCTGGAGTGAGGGACGCGGGGGGGCCCCCGATGAGCAGTTCTTC. Its protein is CAWSEGRGGAPDEQFF.

The rearrangement joins TRBV6-4 to TRBJ2-1; 8 nucleotides match TRBD2. The CDR3 runs 13 residues. CDR1 and CDR2 (germline): MRHNA, SNTAGT. Germline trimming cut 4 bases from V and 9 bases from J; bases unmatched to any gene: 5. CDR3 region: CASSGSGNGEQFF. Here the CDR3 DNA reads TGTGCCAGCAGTGGTAGCGGGAACGGTGAGCAGTTCTTC.

Only a few counts were recorded for this clone. The chain carries TRBV4-1 and TRBJ1-4; D might be TRBD1 (5 bases). V gave up 4 bases and J gave up 7 bases, with 13 bases separating them. CDR1 and CDR2 from the germline V gene are MGHRA and YSYEKL. CDR3 length: 14 amino acids. DNA of the CDR3: TGCGCCAGCAGCCGGCAACAGGAAGGTGAAAAACTGTTTTTT. Translated, it gives CASSRQQEGEKLFF.

The chain has TRBV5-1 and TRBJ1-4; D ambiguous. Germline V CDR1 and CDR2: SGHRS, YFSETQ. Trimming took off 0 bases at V and 0 bases at J, with 9 bases between the two ends. The CDR3 length is 16 residues. The CDR3 loop reads CASSLAGSATNEKLFF. The CDR3, as DNA: TGCGCCAGCAGCTTGGCTGGTAGTGCAACTAATGAAAAACTGTTTTTT.

The chain links TRBV7-9 to TRBJ2-2; D possibly corresponds to TRBD1 (6 bases). The CDR3 loop spans 17 amino acids. Trimming took 1 base from V and 0 from J, leaving 12 bases between them. CDR1 and CDR2 (germline): SEHNR, FQNEAQ (reference sequence). The CDR3 here is CASSLGDTRTNTGELFF. As DNA, the CDR3 is TGTGCCAGCAGCTTAGGGGACACCCGGACGAACACCGGGGAGCTGTTTTTT.

To note about this clone: Other DNA sequences in this specimen translate into the identical CDR3. The chain is built from TRBV28 and TRBJ1-2; D call uncertain. The CDR3 has 11 residues. CDR1 and CDR2 from the germline V gene are MDHEN and SYDVKM. Trimming removed 3 bases at V and 4 bases at J, with 3 bases between. In DNA form, the CDR3 reads TGTGCCAGCAGTTTTCGCTATGGCTACACCTTC. Encoded protein: CASSFRYGYTF.

The V gene is TRBV21-1, the J gene TRBJ2-7; the table assigns TRBD1, which was not confirmed against the DNA. TRBV21-1 is a pseudogene locus. This CDR3 is built from 13 residues. The CDR3 protein is CASSSQDRGVSYF. The CDR3 nucleotides read TGTGCCAGCAGCTCCCAAGACAGGGGCGTATCGTACTTC.